This TCR beta chain derives from a study of shared clonotypes between healthy human individuals. Broader study findings: The represented genetic and exposure-history diversity was limited by the small number of donors. A handful of donors showed sharing of approximately 4.7% of naive CD4 clonotypes.

Once extracted for a subset, genomic DNA was divided evenly among several immunoSEQ plates. Data came from immunoSEQ multiplex PCR; TCRdb stores just in-frame clones and leaves some out. The table has about 1 million clones, 70% to 80% seen once. The CDR3 spans 14 residues. In germline, CDR1 is MDHEN, CDR2 SYDVKM. V was trimmed by 8 bases and J by 1 base, leaving 14 bases between them. Turning to this clone: Its target is unknown.

The source of this sequence is a man aged 18 to 30 in good health. Sequencing was performed on memory CD4+ T cells sorted from blood. Documented subset: CD45RA-negative fraction. The rearrangement uses TRBV28 and TRBJ2-5, with D maybe TRBD2 (6 bases). The CDR3 is CASAPAGIQETQYF. The CDR3 DNA follows: TGTGCCAGCGCACCGGCGGGGATCCAAGAGACCCAGTACTTC.